The rows below give T cell receptor beta chains drawn from one sample of a study of shared clonotypes between healthy human individuals. This table comes from immunoSEQ multiplex PCR, and its TCRdb copy is limited to in-frame clones, with some not included. This table has millions of clones, 93% appearing once. Sequencing was done on a sample of naive CD4+ T cells from PBMCs. The receptors originated from a man aged 18 to 30 in good health. Some clones in this sample may be carry-over from other donors' samples. The CDR3 runs from the conserved cysteine through the conserved F or W.

TRBJ2-7 TRBV6-1 CASSERLAGVSAYEQYF
TRBJ2-2 TRBV5-6 CASSPIRLGAITGELFF
TRBJ2-3 TRBV7-9 CASSWDRGTDTQYF
TRBJ1-2 TRBV18 CASSPQTLGYTF
TRBJ2-2 TRBV28 CASSFTSPNTGELFF
TRBJ2-5 TRBV29-1 CSVEASGKETQYF
TRBJ1-2 TRBV28 CASSPFFRQAENYGYTF
TRBJ2-5 TRBV28 CASRTHGAGEQETQYF
TRBJ2-1 TRBV5-4 CASSRDLFIPYNEQFF
TRBJ2-3 TRBV19 CASTNFPTDTQYF
TRBJ2-2 TRBV2 CASSVSQRELFF
TRBJ2-7 TRBV23-1 CASSHGGGGYEQYF
TRBJ1-2 TRBV5-6 CASSLIGIVYGYTF
TRBJ1-2 TRBV6-1 CASSLHKTQNYGYTF
TRBJ2-2 TRBV7-2 CASSLGFIGTRELFF
TRBJ1-1 TRBV11-2 CASSPAGGGRTEAFF
TRBJ2-1 TRBV28 CASSRGLGTGNDEQFF
TRBJ1-2 TRBV7-2 CASSSDRIYGYTF
TRBJ2-7 TRBV18 CASSPRTDSYEQYF
TRBJ1-5 TRBV2 CASKWGSGNQPQHF
TRBJ1-1 TRBV4-3 CASSQDLGQAGFIF
TRBJ2-3 TRBV5-1 CASSPGGTSGTDTQYF
TRBJ2-5 TRBV15 CATSSRQGGQETQYF
TRBJ2-1 TRBV5-1 CASSPRPVSPKFF
TRBJ1-2 TRBV18 CASSAQDYGYTF
TRBJ2-3 TRBV11-3 CASSPQTSGSLGTDTQYF
TRBJ2-4 TRBV29-1 CSVAHGIAKNIQYF
TRBJ2-3 TRBV12-5 CASGLAAADTQYF
TRBJ2-3 TRBV7-2 CASSLVRASGTDTQYF
TRBJ2-2 TRBV5-6 CASSLAQGNTGELFF
TRBJ2-1 TRBV11-3 CASSSGWYNEQFF
TRBJ2-7 TRBV5-1 CASSWGTVGEQYF
TRBJ2-1 TRBV7-8 CASSPFAGDTDEQFF
TRBJ2-1 TRBV11-1 CASSPSKYNEQFF
TRBJ2-7 TRBV7-2 CASSLFPGESYEQYF
TRBJ2-1 TRBV10-3 CAISDPGTGHNEQFF
TRBJ2-7 TRBV7-8 CASSFYRDRSYEQYF
TRBJ2-1 TRBV9 CASSPLAASYNEQFF
TRBJ1-1 TRBV5-1 CASSLLADFNTEAFF
TRBJ2-7 TRBV6-1 CASNPGPSMGEQYF
TRBJ1-1 TRBV5-6 CASSLGQGAPNTEAFF
TRBJ2-7 TRBV27 CASSAREWRGSFAYEQYF
TRBJ1-1 TRBV29-1 CSVEGPGGMDTEAFF
TRBJ2-5 TRBV4-1 CASSQVGLGKETQYF
TRBJ2-5 TRBV5-1 CASSLSLGRGQETQYF
TRBJ2-1 TRBV6-1 CASNQGQGRSNEQFF
- TRBV6-5 CASRSSYEQYF
TRBJ2-1 TRBV10-2 CASVSALSYNEQFF
TRBJ2-1 TRBV28 CASRPGLAGGYEQFF
TRBJ2-1 TRBV28 CASSFLGQGSDEQFF
TRBJ1-4 TRBV18 CASSPRGTNEKLFF
TRBJ2-3 TRBV7-8 CASSSSGRGTYTQYF
TRBJ1-4 TRBV6-1 CAGKPGLSNEKLFF
TRBJ1-1 TRBV6-6 CASNRGETEAFF
TRBJ2-1 TRBV6-1 CASSESRMYNEQFF
TRBJ2-7 TRBV28 CASSILSEQYF